The entry that follows covers one T cell receptor beta chain sequence. Its antigen is currently unknown. This sample was included in a study of human CD8 memory T cell subsets. A negative magnetic separation step was used to enrich total CD8+ T cells. Preparation of the TCR beta libraries relied on UMI-labeled 5' RACE. From the 5' RACE reads, TCRdb lists one entry per CDR3 protein and no DNA. This table lists approximately 12,000 distinct CDR3 sequences. Regarding the study as a whole: In terms of chain coverage, this study sequenced T cell receptor beta chains exclusively. Precursor exhausted T cells and stem-like memory T cells were similarly highly diverse, while effector memory cells were not. Chao1 was used to estimate diversity, and its estimates suggested stem-like memory T cells were more diverse than precursor exhausted T cells.

The CDR3 covers 14 residues. CDR1 KGHSH and CDR2 LQKENI come from the germline V gene. The clonotype originates from a human donor in good health. Specimen: CD8+ T cells from PBMCs. The chain employs TRBV18 and TRBJ2-7; TCRdb's D call, TRBD1, is unchecked because there is no DNA. The CDR3 sequence: CASSPSAGSPEQYF.